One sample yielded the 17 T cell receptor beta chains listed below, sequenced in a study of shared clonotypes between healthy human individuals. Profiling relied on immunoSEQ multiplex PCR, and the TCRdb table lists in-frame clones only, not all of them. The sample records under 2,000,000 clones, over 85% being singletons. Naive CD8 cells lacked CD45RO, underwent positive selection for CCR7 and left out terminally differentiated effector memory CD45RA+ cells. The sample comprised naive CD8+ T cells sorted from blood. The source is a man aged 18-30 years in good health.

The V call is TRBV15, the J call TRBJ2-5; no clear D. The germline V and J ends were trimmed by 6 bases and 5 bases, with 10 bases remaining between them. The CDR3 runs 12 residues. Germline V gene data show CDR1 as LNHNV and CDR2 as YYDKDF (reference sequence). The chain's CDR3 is CATSPDWETQYF. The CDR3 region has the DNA TGTGCCACCAGTCCTGACTGGGAGACCCAGTACTTC.

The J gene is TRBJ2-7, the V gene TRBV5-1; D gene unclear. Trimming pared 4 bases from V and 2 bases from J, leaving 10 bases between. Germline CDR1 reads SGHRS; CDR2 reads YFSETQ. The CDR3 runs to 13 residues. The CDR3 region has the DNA TGCGCCAGCAGCGACGCAAATACCTACGAGCAGTACTTC. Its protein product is CASSDANTYEQYF.

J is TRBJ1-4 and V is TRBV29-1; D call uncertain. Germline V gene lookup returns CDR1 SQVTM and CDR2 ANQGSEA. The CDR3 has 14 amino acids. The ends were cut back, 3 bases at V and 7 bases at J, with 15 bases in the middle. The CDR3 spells CSVELRPAPEKLFF. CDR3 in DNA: TGCAGCGTTGAGCTCCGGCCCGCCCCTGAAAAACTGTTTTTT.

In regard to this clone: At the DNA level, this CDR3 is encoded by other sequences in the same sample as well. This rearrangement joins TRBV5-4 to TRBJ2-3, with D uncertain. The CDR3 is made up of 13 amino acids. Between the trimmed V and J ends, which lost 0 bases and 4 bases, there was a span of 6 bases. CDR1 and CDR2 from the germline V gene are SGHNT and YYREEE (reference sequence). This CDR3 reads CASSLDSSDTQYF. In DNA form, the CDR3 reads TGTGCCAGCAGCTTGGACAGCTCAGATACGCAGTATTTT. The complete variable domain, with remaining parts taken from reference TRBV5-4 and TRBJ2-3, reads ETGVTQSPTHLIKTRGQQVTLRCSSQSGHNTVSWYQQALGQGPQFIFQYYREEENGRGNFPPRFSGLQFPNYSSELNVNALELDDSALYLCASSLDSSDTQYFGPGTRLTVL.

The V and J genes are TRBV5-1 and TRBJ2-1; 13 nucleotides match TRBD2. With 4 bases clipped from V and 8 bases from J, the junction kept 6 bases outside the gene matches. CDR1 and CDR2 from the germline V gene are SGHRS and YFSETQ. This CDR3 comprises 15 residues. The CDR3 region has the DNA TGCGCCAGCAGCGATGGACTAGCGGGAGTGGATGAGCAGTTCTTC. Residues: CASSDGLAGVDEQFF. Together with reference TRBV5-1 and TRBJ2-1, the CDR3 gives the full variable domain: KAGVTQTPRYLIKTRGQQVTLSCSPISGHRSVSWYQQTPGQGLQFLFEYFSETQRNKGNFPGRFSGRQFSNSRSEMNVSTLELGDSALYLCASSDGLAGVDEQFFGPGTRLTVL.

The chain's CDR3 is CASGTSGADEQYF. The DNA of the CDR3 is TGTGCCAGTGGGACTAGCGGGGCGGACGAGCAGTACTTC. This chain links TRBV19 with TRBJ2-7; 13 bases are shared with TRBD2. Germline CDR1 and CDR2: LNHDA and SQIVND (reference sequence). V shed 8 bases, J shed 5 bases, and the junction held 3 bases outside the gene matches. The CDR3 loop spans 13 amino acids.

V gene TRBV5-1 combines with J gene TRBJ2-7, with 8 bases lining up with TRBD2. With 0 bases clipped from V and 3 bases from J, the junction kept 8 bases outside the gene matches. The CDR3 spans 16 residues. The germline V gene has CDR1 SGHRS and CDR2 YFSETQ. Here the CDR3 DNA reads TGCGCCAGCAGCTTGGCCGCGGCGGGGGGATTCTACGAGCAGTACTTC. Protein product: CASSLAAAGGFYEQYF.

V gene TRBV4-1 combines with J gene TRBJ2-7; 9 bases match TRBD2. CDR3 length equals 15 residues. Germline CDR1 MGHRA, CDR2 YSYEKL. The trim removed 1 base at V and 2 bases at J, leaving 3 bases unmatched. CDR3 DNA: TGCGCCAGCAGCCAAGGGGGACTAGCAGCCTACGAGCAGTACTTC. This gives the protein CASSQGGLAAYEQYF.

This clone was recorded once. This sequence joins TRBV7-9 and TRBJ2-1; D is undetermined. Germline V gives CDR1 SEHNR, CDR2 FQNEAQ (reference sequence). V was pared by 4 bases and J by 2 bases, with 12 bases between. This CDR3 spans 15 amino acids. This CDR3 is CASSSSFSPYNEQFF. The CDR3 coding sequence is TGTGCCAGCAGCTCCAGTTTTTCCCCCTACAATGAGCAGTTCTTC. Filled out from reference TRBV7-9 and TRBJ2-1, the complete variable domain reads DTGVSQNPRHKITKRGQNVTFRCDPISEHNRLYWYRQTLGQGPEFLTYFQNEAQLEKSRLLSDRFSAERPKGSFSTLEIQRTEQGDSAMYLCASSSSFSPYNEQFFGPGTRLTVL.

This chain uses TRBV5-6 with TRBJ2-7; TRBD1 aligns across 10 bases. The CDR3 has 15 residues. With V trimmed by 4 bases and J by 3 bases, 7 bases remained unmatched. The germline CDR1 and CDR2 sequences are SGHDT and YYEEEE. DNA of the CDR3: TGTGCCAGCAGCACCTTTTGGACAGGGGGCTACGAGCAGTACTTC. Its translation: CASSTFWTGGYEQYF.

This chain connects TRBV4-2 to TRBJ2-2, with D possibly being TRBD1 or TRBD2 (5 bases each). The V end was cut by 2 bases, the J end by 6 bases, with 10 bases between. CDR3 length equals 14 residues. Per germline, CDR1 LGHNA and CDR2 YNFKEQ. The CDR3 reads CASSQTEGSGELFF. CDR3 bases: TGTGCCAGCAGCCAAACCGAGGGGTCCGGGGAGCTGTTTTTT.

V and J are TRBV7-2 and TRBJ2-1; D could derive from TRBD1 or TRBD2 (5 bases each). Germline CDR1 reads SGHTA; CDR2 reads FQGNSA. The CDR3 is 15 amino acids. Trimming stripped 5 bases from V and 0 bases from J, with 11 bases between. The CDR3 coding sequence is TGTGCCAGCAGCGCCGGGACCTTCTCCTACAATGAGCAGTTCTTC. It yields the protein CASSAGTFSYNEQFF. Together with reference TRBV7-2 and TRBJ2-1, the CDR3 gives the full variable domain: GAGVSQSPSNKVTEKGKDVELRCDPISGHTALYWYRQSLGQGLEFLIYFQGNSAPDKSGLPSDRFSAERTGGSVSTLTIQRTQQEDSAVYLCASSAGTFSYNEQFFGPGTRLTVL.

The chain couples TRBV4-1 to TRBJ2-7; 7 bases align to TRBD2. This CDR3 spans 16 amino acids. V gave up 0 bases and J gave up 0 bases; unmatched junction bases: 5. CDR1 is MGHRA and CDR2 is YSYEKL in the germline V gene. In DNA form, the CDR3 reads TGCGCCAGCAGCCAAGATGTGGGGGAGGGCTCCTACGAGCAGTACTTC. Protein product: CASSQDVGEGSYEQYF.

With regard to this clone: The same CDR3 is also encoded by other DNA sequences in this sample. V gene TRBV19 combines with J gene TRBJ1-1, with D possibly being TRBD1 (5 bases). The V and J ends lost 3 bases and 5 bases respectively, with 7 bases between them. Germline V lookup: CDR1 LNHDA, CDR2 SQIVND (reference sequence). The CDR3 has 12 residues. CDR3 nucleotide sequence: TGTGCCAGTAGTATTGAGGGGACTGAAGCTTTCTTT. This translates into CASSIEGTEAFF.

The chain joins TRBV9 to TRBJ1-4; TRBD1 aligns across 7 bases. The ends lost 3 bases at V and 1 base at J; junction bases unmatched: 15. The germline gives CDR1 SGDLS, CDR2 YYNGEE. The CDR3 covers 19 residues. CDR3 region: CASSENRGRSDGTNEKLFF. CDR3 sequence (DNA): TGTGCCAGCAGCGAAAACAGGGGAAGATCGGACGGAACTAATGAAAAACTGTTTTTT.

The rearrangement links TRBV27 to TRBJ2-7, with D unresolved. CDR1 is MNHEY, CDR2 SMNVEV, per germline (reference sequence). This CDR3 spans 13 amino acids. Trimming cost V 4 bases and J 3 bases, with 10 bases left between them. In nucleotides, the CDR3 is TGTGCCAGCAGTTCCGGCCGTCACTACGAGCAGTACTTC. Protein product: CASSSGRHYEQYF.

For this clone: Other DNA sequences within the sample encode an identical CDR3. CDR3 coding DNA: TGTGCCAGCAGTTCGGGACTAGCGAAAACCTACGAGCAGTACTTC. Residues: CASSSGLAKTYEQYF. The rearrangement joins TRBV7-9 to TRBJ2-7; 10 bases align to TRBD2. Germline CDR1 is SEHNR and CDR2 is FQNEAQ (reference sequence). The CDR3 spans 15 residues. J lost 2 bases, V lost 6 bases, and 7 bases had no gene match.